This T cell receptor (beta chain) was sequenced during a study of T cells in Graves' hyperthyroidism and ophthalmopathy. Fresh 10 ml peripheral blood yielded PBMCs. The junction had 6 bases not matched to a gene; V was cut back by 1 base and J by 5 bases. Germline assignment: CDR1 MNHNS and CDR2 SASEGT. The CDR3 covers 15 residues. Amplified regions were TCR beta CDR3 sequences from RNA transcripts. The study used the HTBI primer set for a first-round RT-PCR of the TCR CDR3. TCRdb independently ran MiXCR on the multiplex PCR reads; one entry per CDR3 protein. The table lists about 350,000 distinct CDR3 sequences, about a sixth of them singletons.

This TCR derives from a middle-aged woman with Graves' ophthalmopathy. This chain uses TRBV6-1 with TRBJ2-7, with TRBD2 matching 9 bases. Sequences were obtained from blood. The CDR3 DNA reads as TGTGCCAGCAGTGAAGGGAATAGCGGGAGCGACGAGCAGTACTTC. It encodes CASSEGNSGSDEQYF.